This T cell receptor beta chain was sequenced for a study of blood T cell repertoires in COVID-19. This clone was observed a few times. The ends were cut back, 5 bases at V and 4 bases at J, with 13 bases in the middle. CDR3 length: 14 amino acids. CDR1 is KGHDR, CDR2 SFDVKD, per germline. Clones were sequenced by immunoSEQ multiplex PCR, and TCRdb holds only the in-frame ones, with some missing. The profile shows 120,000 to 150,000 clones, 85% of them singletons. The receptor's source is a woman in her forties with active or convalescent COVID-19. V is TRBV24-1 and J is TRBJ1-2; D is undetermined. Sequencing was done on a sample of peripheral blood. The CDR3 protein is CATSAPGSPYGYTF. CDR3 coding DNA: TGTGCCACCAGTGCACCCGGGTCCCCCTATGGCTACACCTTC.